The 5 T cell receptor beta chains presented below share a single source sample, sequenced in a study of T cell responses to AZD1222 COVID-19 vaccine. Using immunoSEQ multiplex PCR, the repertoire was profiled, and TCRdb retains in-frame clones only, with some absent. The sample contains more than 110,000 clones, 93% of which appear only once. The sample consisted of peripheral blood, taken on day 0 of AZD1222 vaccination. These receptors originate from an adult in good health.

This chain connects TRBV10-3 to TRBJ2-3, with 11 bases lining up with TRBD2. The CDR3 extends over 18 amino acids. Trimming took 6 bases from V and 0 from J; bases not matched to a gene: 11. Germline CDR1 is ENHRY and CDR2 is SYGVKD. The CDR3 here is CAIRISGGASTSTDTQYF. The CDR3 coding sequence is TGTGCCATCAGAATTAGCGGGGGGGCGTCTACAAGCACAGATACGCAGTATTTT.

In its sample, this clone was seen once. The chain uses TRBV6-1 and TRBJ1-5; D not certain. In germline, CDR1 is MNHNS, CDR2 SASEGT. The CDR3 sequence is 11 residues long. V shed 2 bases and J shed 7 bases, with 3 bases lying between them. The CDR3 DNA sequence: TGTGCCAGCAGTGAACGGCAGCCCCAGCATTTT. Translated, it gives CASSERQPQHF.

This chain uses TRBV7-9 with TRBJ2-1, with D uncertain. V lost 5 bases, J lost 6 bases, and 8 bases lay in between. This CDR3 is built from 12 residues. Looked up from germline, CDR1 is SEHNR and CDR2 is FQNEAQ (reference sequence). CDR3 DNA sequence: TGTGCCAGCAGCCCCGGAAGCAATGAGCAGTTCTTC. As protein: CASSPGSNEQFF.

The sample holds one count of this clone. The CDR3 coding sequence is TGTGCCAGTAGTATCCGCCTCGACGGACAGGGGGAAGCTTTCTTT. This sequence encodes CASSIRLDGQGEAFF. This rearrangement joins TRBV19 to TRBJ1-1; 9 nucleotides agree with TRBD1. The germline CDR1 and CDR2 sequences are LNHDA and SQIVND (reference sequence). V shed 3 bases and J 8 bases; nucleotides not matched to a gene: 10. The CDR3 consists of 15 residues. Filled out from reference TRBV19 and TRBJ1-1, the complete variable domain reads DGGITQSPKYLFRKEGQNVTLSCEQNLNHDAMYWYRQDPGQGLRLIYYSQIVNDFQKGDIAEGYSVSREKKESFPLTVTSAQKNPTAFYLCASSIRLDGQGEAFFGQGTRLTVV.

Points on this clone: Germline is not matched at one junction end, which may reflect a read error. This chain joins TRBV20-1 and TRBJ2-7, with D possibly matching TRBD1 (6 bases). The germline CDR1 and CDR2 sequences are DFQATT and SNEGSKA (reference sequence). There are 11 residues in the CDR3. CDR3 in amino acids: CSARDQGHPVF. As DNA, the CDR3 is TGCAGTGCTAGAGATCAGGGACACCCGGTTTTC.